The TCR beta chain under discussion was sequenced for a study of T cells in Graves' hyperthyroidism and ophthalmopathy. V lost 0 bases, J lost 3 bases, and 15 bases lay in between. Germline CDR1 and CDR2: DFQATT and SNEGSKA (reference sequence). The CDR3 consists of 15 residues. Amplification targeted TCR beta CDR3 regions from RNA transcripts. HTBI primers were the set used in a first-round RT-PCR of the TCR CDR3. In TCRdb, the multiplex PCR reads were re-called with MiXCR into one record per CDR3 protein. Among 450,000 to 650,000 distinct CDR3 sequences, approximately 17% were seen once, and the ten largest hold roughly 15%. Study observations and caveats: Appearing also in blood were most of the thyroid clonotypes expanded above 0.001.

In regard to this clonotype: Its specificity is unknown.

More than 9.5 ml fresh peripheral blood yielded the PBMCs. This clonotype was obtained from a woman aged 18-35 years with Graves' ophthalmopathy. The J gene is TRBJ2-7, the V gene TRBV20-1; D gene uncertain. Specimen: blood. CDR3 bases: TGCAGTGCTAGAGAATTACGGCCTGCCTTCTACGAGCAGTACTTC. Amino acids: CSARELRPAFYEQYF.